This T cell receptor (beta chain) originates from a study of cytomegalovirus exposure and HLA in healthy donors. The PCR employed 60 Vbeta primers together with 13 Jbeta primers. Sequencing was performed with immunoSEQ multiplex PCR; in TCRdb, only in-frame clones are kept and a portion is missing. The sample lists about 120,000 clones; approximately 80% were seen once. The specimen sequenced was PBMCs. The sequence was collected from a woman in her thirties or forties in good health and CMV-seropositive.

Written as DNA, the CDR3 is TGTGCCAGTTTCTCCTGGGGGGGCCACCAGCATTTT. Encoded protein: CASFSWGGHQHF. The V gene is TRBV19, the J gene TRBJ1-5, with a tentative D call TRBD1 (6 bases). Per the germline V gene, CDR1 is LNHDA and CDR2 is SQIVND (reference sequence). V was pared by 8 bases and J by 12 bases, with 17 bases between. The CDR3 length is 12 residues.